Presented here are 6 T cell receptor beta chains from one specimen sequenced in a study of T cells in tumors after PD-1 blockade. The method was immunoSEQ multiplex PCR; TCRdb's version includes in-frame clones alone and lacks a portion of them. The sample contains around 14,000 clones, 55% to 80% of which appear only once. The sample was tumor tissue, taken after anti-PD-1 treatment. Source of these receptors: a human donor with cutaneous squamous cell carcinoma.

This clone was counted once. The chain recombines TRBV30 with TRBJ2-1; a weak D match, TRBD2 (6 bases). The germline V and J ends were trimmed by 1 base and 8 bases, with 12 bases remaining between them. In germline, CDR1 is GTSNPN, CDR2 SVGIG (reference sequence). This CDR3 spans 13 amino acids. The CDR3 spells CAWSAGGRYEQFF. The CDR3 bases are TGTGCCTGGAGTGCTGGGGGGAGATATGAGCAGTTCTTC. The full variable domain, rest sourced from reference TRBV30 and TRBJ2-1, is SQTIHQWPATLVQPVGSPLSLECTVEGTSNPNLYWYRQAAGRGLQLLFYSVGIGQISSEVPQNLSASRPQDRQFILSSKKLLLSDSGFYLCAWSAGGRYEQFFGPGTRLTVL.

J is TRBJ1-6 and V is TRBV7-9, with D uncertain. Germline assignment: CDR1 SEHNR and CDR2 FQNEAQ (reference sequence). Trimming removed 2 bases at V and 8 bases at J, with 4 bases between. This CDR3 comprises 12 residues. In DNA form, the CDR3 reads TGTGCCAGCAGCTTACAGGATTCACCCCTCCACTTT. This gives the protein CASSLQDSPLHF.

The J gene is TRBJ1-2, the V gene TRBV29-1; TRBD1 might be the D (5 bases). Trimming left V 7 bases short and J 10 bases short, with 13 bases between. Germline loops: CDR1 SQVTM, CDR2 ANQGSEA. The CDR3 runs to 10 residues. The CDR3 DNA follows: TGCAGCGCCTCGGGGGGGGACTACACCTTC. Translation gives CSASGGDYTF.

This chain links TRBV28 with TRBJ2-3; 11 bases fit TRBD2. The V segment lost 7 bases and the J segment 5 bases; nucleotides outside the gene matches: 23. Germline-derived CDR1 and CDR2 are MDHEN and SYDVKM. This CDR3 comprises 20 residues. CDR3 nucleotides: TGTGCCAGCACTCTTTCCTGGGCTAGCGGGAGGATTTCTCGGGGAGATACGCAGTATTTT. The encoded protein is CASTLSWASGRISRGDTQYF.

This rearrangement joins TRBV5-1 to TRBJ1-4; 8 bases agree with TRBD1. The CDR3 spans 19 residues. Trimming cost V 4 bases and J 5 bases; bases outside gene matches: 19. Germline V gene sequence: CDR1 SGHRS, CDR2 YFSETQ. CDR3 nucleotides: TGCGCCAGCAGCCGTGGGACAGGTCTATTATTCGGGGGCAATGAAAAACTGTTTTTT. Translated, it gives CASSRGTGLLFGGNEKLFF.

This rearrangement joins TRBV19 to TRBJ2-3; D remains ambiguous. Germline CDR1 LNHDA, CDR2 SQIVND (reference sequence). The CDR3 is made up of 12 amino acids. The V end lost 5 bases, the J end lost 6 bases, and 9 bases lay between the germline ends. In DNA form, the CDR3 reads TGTGCCAGTAGTCCCTCCTATGATACGCAGTATTTT. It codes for CASSPSYDTQYF.